One and the same sample provided the 16 T cell receptor beta chains below, sequenced in a study of T cell responses to AZD1222 COVID-19 vaccine. The table came from immunoSEQ multiplex PCR; TCRdb's copy has only in-frame clones and leaves some out. The sample includes 65,000 to 75,000 clones, about three quarters of them seen just once. Sequenced material: peripheral blood, taken 28 days after the second AZD1222 dose. The receptors come from an adult who received the AZD1222 COVID-19 vaccine.

The chain carries TRBV11-2 and TRBJ1-2; D is perhaps TRBD1 (6 bases). V gave up 5 bases and J gave up 5 bases, with 18 bases separating them. The CDR3 is 15 amino acids. Per the germline V gene, CDR1 is SGHAT and CDR2 is FQNNGV. The CDR3 region is CASSVGPRQGYGYTF. The CDR3 DNA reads TGTGCCAGCAGCGTAGGCCCGAGGCAGGGGTATGGCTACACCTTC.

This clone has just one count. V gene TRBV18 combines with J gene TRBJ1-5; no reliable D call. Germline-derived CDR1 and CDR2 are KGHSH and LQKENI. Trimming cost V 4 bases and J 2 bases, with 9 bases left between them. This CDR3 comprises 14 residues. The CDR3 here is CASSLGEGNQPQHF. Written as DNA, the CDR3 is TGTGCCAGCTCACTCGGGGAGGGCAATCAGCCCCAGCATTTT.

The chain carries TRBV6-5 and TRBJ2-5; no clear D. Germline V gene sequence: CDR1 MNHEY, CDR2 SVGAGI. Trimming removed 7 bases at V and 3 bases at J, with 18 bases between. The CDR3 runs 15 residues. The CDR3 nucleotides read TGTGCCAGCACCGCCTTGTCCTCCTTGGAAGAGACCCAGTACTTC. It yields the protein CASTALSSLEETQYF.

The gene calls are TRBV11-2 and TRBJ2-2, with 7 nucleotides matching TRBD2. Per the germline V gene, CDR1 is SGHAT and CDR2 is FQNNGV. Trimming cost V 3 bases and J 1 base; bases outside gene matches: 5. CDR3 length equals 16 residues. CDR3 coding DNA: TGTGCCAGCAGCTTGAGTGGGGGGGAGAACACCGGGGAGCTGTTTTTT. Translation: CASSLSGGENTGELFF.

The chain uses TRBV6-6 and TRBJ2-7; D remains unclear. The V end was cut by 6 bases, the J end by 4 bases, with 7 bases between. CDR3 length equals 11 residues. The germline V gene encodes CDR1 MNHNY and CDR2 SVGAGI (reference sequence). The CDR3 DNA reads TGTGCCAGCAGCCCGAATTACGAGCAGTACTTC. Translated: CASSPNYEQYF.

V gene TRBV30 combines with J gene TRBJ2-3; 12 nucleotides agree with TRBD2. This CDR3 region has 20 residues. CDR1 GTSNPN and CDR2 SVGIG come from the germline V gene (reference sequence). V lost 1 base to trimming and J lost 0 bases; unmatched junction nucleotides: 14. The CDR3 protein is CAWSGILAGGHLFSTDTQYF. In nucleotides, the CDR3 is TGTGCCTGGAGTGGGATTCTAGCGGGGGGGCACCTATTTAGCACAGATACGCAGTATTTT.

This clone was seen only once. The chain links TRBV28 to TRBJ1-3; D is possibly TRBD1 (5 bases). In germline, CDR1 is MDHEN, CDR2 SYDVKM. Trimming removed 3 bases from V and 4 bases from J, with 10 bases in between. The CDR3 is 14 residues long. The DNA for the CDR3 is TGTGCCAGCAGTTTTCAGGGATCGGGAAACACCATATATTTT. It translates to CASSFQGSGNTIYF.

This clone has a handful of counts. The V gene is TRBV27, the J gene TRBJ1-1; the D gene is possibly TRBD1 (5 bases). Trimming took 5 bases from V and 1 from J, leaving 11 bases between them. Germline assignment: CDR1 MNHEY and CDR2 SMNVEV (reference sequence). The CDR3 runs to 14 residues. CDR3 nucleotide sequence: TGTGCCAGCAGTCCCTGGGGGGGGAACACTGAAGCTTTCTTT. Protein sequence: CASSPWGGNTEAFF.

V gene TRBV18 combines with J gene TRBJ2-5; 7 bases are shared with TRBD1. J lost 2 bases, V lost 5 bases, and 11 bases had no gene match. CDR3 length: 16 residues. Germline V gives CDR1 KGHSH, CDR2 LQKENI. Here the CDR3 reads CASSSPTGLGQETQYF. DNA of the CDR3: TGTGCCAGCTCATCCCCGACAGGGCTGGGACAAGAGACCCAGTACTTC.

The rearrangement links TRBV5-1 to TRBJ1-5; D is undetermined. CDR1 and CDR2 (germline): SGHRS, YFSETQ. V lost 4 bases, J lost 5 bases, and 16 bases lay in between. This CDR3 spans 15 amino acids. CDR3 sequence: CASSIHRTDYQPQHF. The CDR3 coding sequence is TGCGCCAGCAGCATACACCGGACGGACTATCAGCCCCAGCATTTT.

The chain couples TRBV5-1 to TRBJ2-3; D remains ambiguous. Germline V CDR1 and CDR2: SGHRS, YFSETQ. The CDR3 has 13 residues. V shed 0 bases and J shed 6 bases, with 8 bases lying between them. DNA of the CDR3: TGCGCCAGCAGCTTGGATTTCGGGGATACGCAGTATTTT. Translation gives CASSLDFGDTQYF.

The chain is built from TRBV28 and TRBJ1-2, with D unresolved. V lost 2 bases to trimming and J lost 4 bases, with 14 bases between them. Germline CDR1 is MDHEN and CDR2 is SYDVKM. CDR3 length: 15 amino acids. The CDR3 region is CASSLAAMGIYGYTF. DNA for the CDR3: TGTGCCAGCAGTTTAGCCGCAATGGGAATCTATGGCTACACCTTC.

V and J are TRBV5-1 and TRBJ1-2; D possibly corresponds to TRBD1 (6 bases). The ends were cut back, 0 bases at V and 5 bases at J, with 11 bases in the middle. The germline V gene encodes CDR1 SGHRS and CDR2 YFSETQ. The CDR3 contains 14 residues. The CDR3 is CASSLGQVSYGYTF. CDR3 nucleotides: TGCGCCAGCAGCTTGGGACAGGTTTCTTATGGCTACACCTTC.

This clone came up once. The chain has TRBV18 and TRBJ1-1; 7 bases are a match to TRBD1. CDR3 length equals 13 residues. Germline V lookup: CDR1 KGHSH, CDR2 LQKENI. The trim removed 6 bases at V and 4 bases at J, leaving 5 bases unmatched. The CDR3 nucleotides are TGTGCCAGCTCCCGACAGGGCGGCACTGAAGCTTTCTTT. This translates into CASSRQGGTEAFF.

The gene calls are TRBV27 and TRBJ1-1, with 7 bases aligning to TRBD1. The length of the CDR3 is 13 residues. CDR1 is MNHEY and CDR2 is SMNVEV in the germline V gene (reference sequence). V lost 2 bases to trimming and J lost 3 bases; unmatched junction nucleotides: 0. The DNA for the CDR3 is TGTGCCAGCAGTTTAACAGGGGACACTGAAGCTTTCTTT. Translation gives CASSLTGDTEAFF.

The gene calls are TRBV6-2 or TRBV6-3 and TRBJ1-2; D not certain. Trimming took 5 bases from V and 8 from J, leaving 15 bases between them. CDR3 length equals 13 residues. From germline, CDR1 is MNHEY and CDR2 SVGEGT. The CDR3 protein is CASSPTSLQGYTF. The DNA of the CDR3 is TGTGCCAGCAGTCCGACGAGCCTTCAGGGCTACACCTTC.